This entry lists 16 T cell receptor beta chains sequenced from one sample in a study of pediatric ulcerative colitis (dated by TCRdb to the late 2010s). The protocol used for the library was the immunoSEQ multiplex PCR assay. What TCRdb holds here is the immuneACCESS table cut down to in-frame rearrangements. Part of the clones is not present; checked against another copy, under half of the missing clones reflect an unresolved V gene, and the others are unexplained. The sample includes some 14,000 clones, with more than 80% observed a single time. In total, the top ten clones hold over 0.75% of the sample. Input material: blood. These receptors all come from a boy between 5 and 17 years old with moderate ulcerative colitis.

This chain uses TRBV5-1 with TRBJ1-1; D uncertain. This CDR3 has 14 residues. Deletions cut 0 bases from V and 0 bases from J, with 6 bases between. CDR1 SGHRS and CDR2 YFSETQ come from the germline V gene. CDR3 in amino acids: CASSLGALNTEAFF. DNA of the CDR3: TGCGCCAGCAGCTTGGGGGCTTTGAACACTGAAGCTTTCTTT.

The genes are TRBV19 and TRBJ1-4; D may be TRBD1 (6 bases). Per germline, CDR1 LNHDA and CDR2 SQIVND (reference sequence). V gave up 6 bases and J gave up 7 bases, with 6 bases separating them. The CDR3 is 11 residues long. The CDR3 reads CASRGAEKLFF. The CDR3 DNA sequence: TGTGCCAGTAGGGGGGCTGAAAAACTGTTTTTT.

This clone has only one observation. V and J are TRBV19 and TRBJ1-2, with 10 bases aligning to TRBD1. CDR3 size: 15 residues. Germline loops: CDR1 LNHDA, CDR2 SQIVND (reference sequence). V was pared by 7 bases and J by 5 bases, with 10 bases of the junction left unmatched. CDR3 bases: TGTGCCAGTACCCCGGGACAGGGGTTTTGGTATGGCTACACCTTC. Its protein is CASTPGQGFWYGYTF.

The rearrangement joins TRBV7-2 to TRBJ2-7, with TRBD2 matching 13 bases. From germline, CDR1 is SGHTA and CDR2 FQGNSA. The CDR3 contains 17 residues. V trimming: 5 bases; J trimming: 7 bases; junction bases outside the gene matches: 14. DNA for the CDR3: TGTGCCAGCAGCCCCACCTTACTAGCGGGGGGGCTACTGGAGCAGTACTTC. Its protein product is CASSPTLLAGGLLEQYF.

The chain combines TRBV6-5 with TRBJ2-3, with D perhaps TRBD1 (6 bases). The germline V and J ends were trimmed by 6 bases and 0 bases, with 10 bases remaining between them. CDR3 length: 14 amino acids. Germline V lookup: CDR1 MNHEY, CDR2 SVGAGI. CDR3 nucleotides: TGTGCCAGCAGCACAGGGTTAAGCACAGATACGCAGTATTTT. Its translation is CASSTGLSTDTQYF.

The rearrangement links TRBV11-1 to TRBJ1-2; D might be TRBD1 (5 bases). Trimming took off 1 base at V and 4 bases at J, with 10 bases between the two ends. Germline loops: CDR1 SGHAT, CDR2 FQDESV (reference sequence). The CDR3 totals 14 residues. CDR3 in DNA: TGTGCCAGCAGCTTAGGGGGGAGCCCCTATGGCTACACCTTC. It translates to CASSLGGSPYGYTF.

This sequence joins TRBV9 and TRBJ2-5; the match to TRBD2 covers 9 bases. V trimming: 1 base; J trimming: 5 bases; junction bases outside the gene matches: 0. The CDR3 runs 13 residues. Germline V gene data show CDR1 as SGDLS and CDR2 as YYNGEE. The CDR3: CASSVTSGETQYF. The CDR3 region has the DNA TGTGCCAGCAGCGTAACTAGCGGGGAGACCCAGTACTTC.

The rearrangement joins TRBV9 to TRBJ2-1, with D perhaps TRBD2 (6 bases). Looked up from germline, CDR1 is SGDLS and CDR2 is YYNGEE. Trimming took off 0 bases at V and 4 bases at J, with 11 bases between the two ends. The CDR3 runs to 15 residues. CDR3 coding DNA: TGTGCCAGCAGCGTAGAGGGACTGGGTTACAATGAGCAGTTCTTC. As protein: CASSVEGLGYNEQFF.

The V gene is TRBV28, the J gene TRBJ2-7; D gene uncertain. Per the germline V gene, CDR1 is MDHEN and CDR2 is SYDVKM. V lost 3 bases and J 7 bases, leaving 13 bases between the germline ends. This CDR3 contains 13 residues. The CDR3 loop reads CASSLNRVREQYF. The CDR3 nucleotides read TGTGCCAGCAGTTTGAATCGGGTTAGGGAGCAGTACTTC.

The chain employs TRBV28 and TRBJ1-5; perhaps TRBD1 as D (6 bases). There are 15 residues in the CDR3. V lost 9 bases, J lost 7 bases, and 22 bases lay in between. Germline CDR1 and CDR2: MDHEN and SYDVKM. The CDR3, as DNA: TGTGCCAGTTTAGGGGGGGGCAGGGGATTACAGCCCCAGCATTTT. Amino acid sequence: CASLGGGRGLQPQHF.

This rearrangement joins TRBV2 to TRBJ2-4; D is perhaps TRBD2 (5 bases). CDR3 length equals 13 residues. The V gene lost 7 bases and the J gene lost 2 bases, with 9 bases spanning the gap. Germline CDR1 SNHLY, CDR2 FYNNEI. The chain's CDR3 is CASTSSSKNIQYF. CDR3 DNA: TGTGCCAGCACGTCTAGCTCCAAAAACATTCAGTACTTC.

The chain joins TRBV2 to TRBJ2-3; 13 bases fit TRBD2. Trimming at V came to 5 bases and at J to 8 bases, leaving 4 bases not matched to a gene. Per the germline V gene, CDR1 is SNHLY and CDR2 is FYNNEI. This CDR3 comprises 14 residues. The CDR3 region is CASSLTSGRATQYF. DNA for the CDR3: TGTGCCAGCAGTCTTACTAGCGGGAGGGCTACGCAGTATTTT. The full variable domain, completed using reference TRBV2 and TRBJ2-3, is EPEVTQTPSHQVTQMGQEVILRCVPISNHLYFYWYRQILGQKVEFLVSFYNNEISEKSEIFDDQFSVERPDGSNFTLKIRSTKLEDSAMYFCASSLTSGRATQYFGPGTRLTVL.

The CDR3 spells CASSDGWGYEQYF. CDR3 nucleotides: TGTGCCAGCAGTGATGGGTGGGGTTACGAGCAGTACTTC. The J gene is TRBJ2-7, the V gene TRBV6-1; D is unresolved. The CDR3 totals 13 residues. Germline CDR1 reads MNHNS; CDR2 reads SASEGT. V was pared by 3 bases and J by 4 bases, with 10 bases between.

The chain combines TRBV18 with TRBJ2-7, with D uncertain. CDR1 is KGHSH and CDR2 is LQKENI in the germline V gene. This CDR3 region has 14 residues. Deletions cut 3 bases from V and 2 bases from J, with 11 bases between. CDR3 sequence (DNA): TGTGCCAGCTCACCCCCAACGGGCACCTACGAGCAGTACTTC. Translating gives CASSPPTGTYEQYF.

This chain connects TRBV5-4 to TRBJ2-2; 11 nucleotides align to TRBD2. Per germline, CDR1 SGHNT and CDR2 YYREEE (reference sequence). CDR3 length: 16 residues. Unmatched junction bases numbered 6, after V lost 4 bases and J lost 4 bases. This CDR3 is CASSHGTSGSTGELFF. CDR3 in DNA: TGTGCCAGCAGCCACGGGACTAGCGGCTCCACCGGGGAGCTGTTTTTT.

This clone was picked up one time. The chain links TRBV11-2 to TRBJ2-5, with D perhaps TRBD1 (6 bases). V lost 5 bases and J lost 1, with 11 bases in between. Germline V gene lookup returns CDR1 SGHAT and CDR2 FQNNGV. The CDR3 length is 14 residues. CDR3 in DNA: TGTGCCAGCAGCCTCGACAGGCCCCAAGAGACCCAGTACTTC. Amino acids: CASSLDRPQETQYF. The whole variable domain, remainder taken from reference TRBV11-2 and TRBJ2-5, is EAGVAQSPRYKIIEKRQSVAFWCNPISGHATLYWYQQILGQGPKLLIQFQNNGVVDDSQLPKDRFSAERLKGVDSTLKIQPAKLEDSAVYLCASSLDRPQETQYFGPGTRLLVL.